The T cell receptor (beta chain) described here comes from a study of Ad26.COV2.S vaccination and SARS-CoV-2 variants. Study outcomes and limitations: Post-vaccination spike-specific CD8+ and CD4+ T cell responses reportedly had substantial breadth.

About this clone: Its target is not known.

Profiling relied on immunoSEQ multiplex PCR, and the TCRdb table lists in-frame clones only, not all of them. Of some 390,000 clones detected, 70% to 90% appear once; the ten largest clones hold around 3.4%. Treatment given: some 20 received Ad26.COV2.S at low or high dose, single or two shots; about 5 received placebo; per-sample allocation not given. Sampling was performed 63 days after the first vaccine or placebo injection. This CDR3 region has 12 residues. V was pared by 5 bases and J by 2 bases, with 7 bases between. The chain joins TRBV12-3 or TRBV12-4 to TRBJ2-7; D remains unclear. This clonotype was sampled from a person between 18 and 65 years old who received the Ad26.COV2.S COVID-19 vaccine or a placebo. This material consisted of peripheral blood, taken in a trial of Ad26.COV2.S vaccine versus placebo. In DNA form, the CDR3 reads TGTGCCAGCAGTGTGACAACCTACGAGCAGTACTTC. Protein product: CASSVTTYEQYF.